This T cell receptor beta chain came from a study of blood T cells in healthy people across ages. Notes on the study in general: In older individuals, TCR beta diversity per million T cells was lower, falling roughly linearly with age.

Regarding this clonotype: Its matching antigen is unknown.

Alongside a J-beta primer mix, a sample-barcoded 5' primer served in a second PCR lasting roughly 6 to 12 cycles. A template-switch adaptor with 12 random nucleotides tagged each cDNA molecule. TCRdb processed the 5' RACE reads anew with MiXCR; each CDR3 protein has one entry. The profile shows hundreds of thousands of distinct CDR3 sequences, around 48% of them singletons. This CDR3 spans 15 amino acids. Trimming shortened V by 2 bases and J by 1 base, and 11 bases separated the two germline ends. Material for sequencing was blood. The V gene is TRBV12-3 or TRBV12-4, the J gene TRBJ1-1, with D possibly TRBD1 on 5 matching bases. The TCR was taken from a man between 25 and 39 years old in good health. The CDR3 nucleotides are TGTGCCAGCAGTTTAATGGGGACGGGGAACACTGAAGCTTTCTTT. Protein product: CASSLMGTGNTEAFF.